This passage covers 26 T cell receptor beta chains from one sample sequenced in a study of technical replicates of blood from several donors. Data came from immunoSEQ multiplex PCR; TCRdb stores just in-frame clones and leaves some out. Of 70,000 or so clones in the sample, roughly 90% were seen once. The sample comprised T cells isolated from PBMCs. The receptors stem from a human donor in good health.

V gene TRBV5-6 combines with J gene TRBJ1-1; 10 bases match TRBD1. Germline CDR1 SGHDT, CDR2 YYEEEE. J was trimmed by 6 bases and V by 6 bases; bases with no gene match: 14. The CDR3 sequence is 16 residues long. Written as DNA, the CDR3 is TGTGCCAGCACCCGCCGGGACAGGGGACCTGTGGCTGAAGCTTTCTTT. Translating gives CASTRRDRGPVAEAFF.

The CDR3 spells CASSLGQLTYEQYF. In nucleotides, the CDR3 is TGCGCCAGCAGCTTGGGACAGTTAACCTACGAGCAGTACTTC. The gene calls are TRBV5-1 and TRBJ2-5, with a tentative D call TRBD1 (5 bases). The end of the DNA aligns better with TRBJ2-7, so the J call may be wrong. The CDR3 spans 14 residues. In germline, CDR1 is SGHRS, CDR2 YFSETQ.

The chain recombines TRBV6-4 with TRBJ2-1, with 8 bases that match TRBD1. J was trimmed by 13 bases and V by 4 bases; bases with no gene match: 9. The CDR3 loop spans 13 amino acids. The V gene's germline CDR1 is MRHNA and CDR2 SNTAGT. The CDR3 region has the DNA TGTGCCAGCAGTGCCCAAACTGGGACAGGTCAGTTCTTC. Its protein is CASSAQTGTGQFF.

J is TRBJ1-2 and V is TRBV27; D call uncertain. Trimming removed 2 bases from V and 8 bases from J, with 15 bases in between. Germline V CDR1 and CDR2: MNHEY, SMNVEV (reference sequence). The CDR3 is 14 amino acids. The CDR3 protein is CASSLMEGVRGYTF. The CDR3 nucleotides read TGTGCCAGCAGTTTAATGGAGGGTGTTCGCGGCTACACCTTC.

The genes are TRBV9 and TRBJ2-2, with 7 bases fitting TRBD1. CDR1 is SGDLS and CDR2 is YYNGEE in the germline V gene. V shed 4 bases and J 1 base; nucleotides not matched to a gene: 10. The CDR3 spans 17 residues. CDR3 region: CASSIARQGLNTGELFF. CDR3 DNA: TGTGCCAGCAGCATCGCTAGACAGGGCTTGAACACCGGGGAGCTGTTTTTT.

This clone was detected a few times. V and J are TRBV6-5 and TRBJ1-2, with D maybe TRBD1 (5 bases). Germline V gene sequence: CDR1 MNHEY, CDR2 SVGAGI. The CDR3 loop spans 13 amino acids. Between the trimmed V and J ends, which lost 2 bases and 2 bases, there was a span of 6 bases. In DNA form, the CDR3 reads TGTGCCAGCAGTTACGGGGGGAACTATGGCTACACCTTC. Protein: CASSYGGNYGYTF.

This clone was observed a single time. V is TRBV6-5 and J is TRBJ2-2; TRBD1 is a possible D gene (7 bases). This CDR3 is 13 amino acids long. Germline V CDR1 and CDR2: MNHEY, SVGAGI. Deletions cut 6 bases from V and 5 bases from J, with 10 bases between. The CDR3 sequence is CASRQGRTGELFF. CDR3 nucleotides: TGTGCCAGCAGACAGGGGAGGACCGGGGAGCTGTTTTTT.

V and J are TRBV4-1 and TRBJ2-7; D unclear. CDR3 length equals 12 residues. The V gene's germline CDR1 is MGHRA and CDR2 YSYEKL. V was shortened by 1 base and J by 6 bases, with 7 bases between the two germline ends. The CDR3 sequence is CASSQVSTEQYF. The CDR3 region has the DNA TGCGCCAGCAGCCAAGTTAGCACCGAGCAGTACTTC.

The J gene is TRBJ1-1, the V gene TRBV14; TRBD1 aligns across 8 bases. J gave up 5 bases and V 4 bases, and 12 bases lay outside the gene matches. Germline values: CDR1 SGHDN, CDR2 FVKESK. The CDR3 loop spans 16 amino acids. As DNA, the CDR3 is TGTGCCAGCAGCCCCAACTTTCAGGGGGCGCGGACTGAAGCTTTCTTT. Its translation is CASSPNFQGARTEAFF.

The chain combines TRBV7-9 with TRBJ2-7; D perhaps matches TRBD2 (6 bases). CDR1 and CDR2 from the germline V gene are SEHNR and FQNEAQ (reference sequence). This CDR3 region has 14 residues. V dropped 0 bases and J dropped 5 bases, with 11 bases sitting between them. This chain's CDR3 is CASSLAGGINEQYF. Written as DNA, the CDR3 is TGTGCCAGCAGCTTAGCGGGGGGTATCAACGAGCAGTACTTC. Supplemented by reference TRBV7-9 and TRBJ2-7, the full variable domain reads DTGVSQNPRHKITKRGQNVTFRCDPISEHNRLYWYRQTLGQGPEFLTYFQNEAQLEKSRLLSDRFSAERPKGSFSTLEIQRTEQGDSAMYLCASSLAGGINEQYFGPGTRLTVT.

The chain uses TRBV27 and TRBJ2-7; 8 bases match TRBD1. CDR1 and CDR2 from the germline V gene are MNHEY and SMNVEV (reference sequence). This CDR3 is built from 13 residues. V was pared by 5 bases and J by 3 bases, with 3 bases of the junction left unmatched. The DNA for the CDR3 is TGTGCCAGCAGTCCGGGACAGGTCTACGAGCAGTACTTC. It is translated as CASSPGQVYEQYF.

V is TRBV7-2 and J is TRBJ2-1; possible D gene TRBD1, 6 bases. Germline CDR1 is SGHTA and CDR2 is FQGNSA. With 4 bases removed from V and 7 bases from J, the gap between germline ends came to 11 bases. This CDR3 comprises 13 residues. The CDR3 DNA is TGTGCCAGCAGCTCCGACAGGTCAAATGAGCAGTTCTTC. Protein: CASSSDRSNEQFF.

V is TRBV11-1 and J is TRBJ1-1, with D tentatively TRBD1 (5 bases). Trimming took 5 bases from V and 3 from J, leaving 10 bases between them. This CDR3 is built from 13 residues. Germline loops: CDR1 SGHAT, CDR2 FQDESV (reference sequence). This CDR3 is CASSPGGYTEAFF. DNA of the CDR3: TGTGCCAGCAGCCCCGGGGGGTACACTGAAGCTTTCTTT.

This clone turned up a few times. The rearrangement joins TRBV2 to TRBJ2-1; weak D call: TRBD2 (6 bases). Looked up from germline, CDR1 is SNHLY and CDR2 is FYNNEI. The CDR3 has 15 residues. Trimming removed 5 bases from V and 5 bases from J, with 16 bases in between. The CDR3 DNA follows: TGTGCCAGCAGTCATGGATTAGGCGGGGACAATGAGCAGTTCTTC. Amino acid sequence: CASSHGLGGDNEQFF.

This rearrangement joins TRBV27 to TRBJ2-2; TRBD1 aligns across 9 bases. Germline V CDR1 and CDR2: MNHEY, SMNVEV (reference sequence). V was clipped by 2 bases and J by 0 bases; unmatched bases: 10. The CDR3 loop spans 19 amino acids. The CDR3 spells CASSLGGTGYDANTGELFF. The DNA of the CDR3 is TGTGCCAGCAGTTTAGGGGGGACAGGGTATGACGCGAACACCGGGGAGCTGTTTTTT.

The rearrangement joins TRBV7-9 to TRBJ2-1, with D maybe TRBD2 (5 bases). Per germline, CDR1 SEHNR and CDR2 FQNEAQ (reference sequence). The CDR3 consists of 14 residues. Trimming took 5 bases from V and 3 from J, leaving 11 bases between them. The CDR3 DNA reads TGTGCCAGCAGCCTGAGGGCAGACTACAATGAGCAGTTCTTC. Protein product: CASSLRADYNEQFF.

The chain is built from TRBV4-2 and TRBJ2-7, with 8 nucleotides matching TRBD2. The CDR3 extends over 16 amino acids. Per the germline V gene, CDR1 is LGHNA and CDR2 is YNFKEQ. J lost 5 bases, V lost 0 bases, and 9 bases had no gene match. Here the CDR3 reads CASSQDLTGGPHEQYF. The CDR3 coding sequence is TGTGCCAGCAGCCAAGATCTTACGGGAGGGCCCCACGAGCAGTACTTC.

The V call is TRBV7-3, the J call TRBJ2-3; 8 bases are shared with TRBD2. This CDR3 contains 16 residues. CDR1 SGHTA and CDR2 FQGTGA come from the germline V gene. V shed 3 bases, J shed 1 base, and the junction held 6 bases outside the gene matches. The CDR3 DNA follows: TGTGCCAGCAGCTTGAGCGGGAGTGAGGGCACAGATACGCAGTATTTT. This translates into CASSLSGSEGTDTQYF.

This clone appeared once. The rearrangement links TRBV28 to TRBJ1-5; possible D gene TRBD1, 5 bases. The CDR3 spans 14 residues. V gave up 5 bases and J gave up 4 bases, with 12 bases separating them. CDR1 MDHEN and CDR2 SYDVKM come from the germline V gene. The CDR3 DNA follows: TGTGCCAGCAGTGCAGGGTTTCGAAATCAGCCCCAGCATTTT. This codes for CASSAGFRNQPQHF.

The rearrangement links TRBV18 to TRBJ2-2; TRBD1 agrees at 7 bases. This CDR3 is built from 15 residues. Germline CDR1 reads KGHSH; CDR2 reads LQKENI. V was clipped by 2 bases and J by 1 base; unmatched bases: 1. For the CDR3, the DNA is TGTGCCAGCTCACCAAGACAGGGGAACACCGGGGAGCTGTTTTTT. Its translation is CASSPRQGNTGELFF.

The V call is TRBV4-3, the J call TRBJ2-2, with a possible D match to TRBD2 (5 bases). The CDR3 consists of 13 residues. Germline V lookup: CDR1 LGHNA, CDR2 YSLEER. V was shortened by 1 base and J by 11 bases, with 11 bases between the two germline ends. The CDR3 here is CASSQVRRSELFF. CDR3 coding DNA: TGCGCCAGCAGCCAAGTGAGGAGGTCTGAGCTGTTTTTT.

V gene TRBV7-9 combines with J gene TRBJ2-5; 14 nucleotides align to TRBD2. After removal of 5 bases from V and 5 bases from J, the junction contained 10 bases not matched to a gene. This CDR3 has 17 residues. Germline V gene lookup returns CDR1 SEHNR and CDR2 FQNEAQ (reference sequence). CDR3 in amino acids: CASSQPGLAGVGETQYF. The CDR3, as DNA: TGTGCCAGCAGCCAGCCGGGACTAGCGGGAGTAGGGGAGACCCAGTACTTC.

CDR3 region: CASSQDRGYGYTF. The DNA for the CDR3 is TGCGCCAGCAGCCAGGACAGGGGATACGGCTACACCTTC. V gene TRBV4-3 combines with J gene TRBJ1-2; 9 bases align to TRBD1. V gave up 3 bases and J gave up 8 bases; unmatched junction bases: 4. Germline CDR1 is LGHNA and CDR2 is YSLEER. This CDR3 has 13 amino acids.

This chain joins TRBV19 and TRBJ2-3; 9 positions match TRBD2. The CDR3 contains 17 residues. Germline V CDR1 and CDR2: LNHDA, SQIVND (reference sequence). The ends lost 6 bases at V and 0 bases at J; junction bases unmatched: 10. DNA for the CDR3: TGTGCCAGTAGCCTAGCGGGATGGGCGAGTAGCACAGATACGCAGTATTTT. Translating gives CASSLAGWASSTDTQYF.

V gene TRBV27 combines with J gene TRBJ2-7; perhaps TRBD1 as D (6 bases). Trimming removed 2 bases at V and 4 bases at J, with 9 bases between. CDR1 and CDR2 from the germline V gene are MNHEY and SMNVEV (reference sequence). The CDR3 is made up of 13 amino acids. The CDR3 DNA sequence: TGTGCCAGCAGTTTACTTGGACAGTACGAGCAGTACTTC. This codes for CASSLLGQYEQYF.

The CDR3, as DNA: TGCAGCGTCGAACAGGGGTTCTATGGCTACACCTTC. It specifies CSVEQGFYGYTF. The chain links TRBV29-1 to TRBJ1-2, with 7 bases lining up with TRBD1. This CDR3 spans 12 amino acids. The J segment lost 4 bases and the V segment lost 6 bases, leaving 5 bases of the junction unmatched. The germline V gene has CDR1 SQVTM and CDR2 ANQGSEA.